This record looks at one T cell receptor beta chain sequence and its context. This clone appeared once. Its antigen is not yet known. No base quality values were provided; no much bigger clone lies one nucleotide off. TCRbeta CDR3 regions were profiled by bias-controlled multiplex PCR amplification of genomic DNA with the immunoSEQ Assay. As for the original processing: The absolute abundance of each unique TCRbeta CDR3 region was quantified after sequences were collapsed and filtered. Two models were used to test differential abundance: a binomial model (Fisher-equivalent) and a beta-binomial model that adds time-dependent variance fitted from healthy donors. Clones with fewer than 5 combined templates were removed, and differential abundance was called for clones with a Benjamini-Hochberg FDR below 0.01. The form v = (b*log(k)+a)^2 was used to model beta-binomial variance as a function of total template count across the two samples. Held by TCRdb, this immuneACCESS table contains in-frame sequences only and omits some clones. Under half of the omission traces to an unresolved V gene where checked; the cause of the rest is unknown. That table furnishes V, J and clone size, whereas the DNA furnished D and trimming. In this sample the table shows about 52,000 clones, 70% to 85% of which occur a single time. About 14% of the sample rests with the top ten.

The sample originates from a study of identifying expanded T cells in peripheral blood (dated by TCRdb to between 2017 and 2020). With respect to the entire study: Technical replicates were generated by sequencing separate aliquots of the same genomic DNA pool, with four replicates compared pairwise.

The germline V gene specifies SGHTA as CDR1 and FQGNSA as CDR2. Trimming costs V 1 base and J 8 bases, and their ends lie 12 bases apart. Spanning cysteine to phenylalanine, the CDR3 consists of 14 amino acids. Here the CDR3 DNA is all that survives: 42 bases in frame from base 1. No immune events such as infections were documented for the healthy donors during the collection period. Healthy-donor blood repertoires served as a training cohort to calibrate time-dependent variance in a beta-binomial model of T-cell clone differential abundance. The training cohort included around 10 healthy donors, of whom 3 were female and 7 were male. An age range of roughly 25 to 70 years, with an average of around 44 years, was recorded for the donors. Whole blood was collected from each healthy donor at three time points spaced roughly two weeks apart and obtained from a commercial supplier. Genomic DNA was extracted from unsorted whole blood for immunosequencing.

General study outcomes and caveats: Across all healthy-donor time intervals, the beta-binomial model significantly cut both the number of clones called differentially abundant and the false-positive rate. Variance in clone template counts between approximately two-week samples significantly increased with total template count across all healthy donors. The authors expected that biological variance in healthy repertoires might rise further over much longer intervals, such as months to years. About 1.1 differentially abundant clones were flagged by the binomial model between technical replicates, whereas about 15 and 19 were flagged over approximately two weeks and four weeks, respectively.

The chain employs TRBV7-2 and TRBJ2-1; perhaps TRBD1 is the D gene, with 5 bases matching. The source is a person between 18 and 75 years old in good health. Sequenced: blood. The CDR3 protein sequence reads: CASSLGSGFDEQFF. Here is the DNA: TGTGCCAGCAGCTTAGGTTCAGGGTTTGATGAGCAGTTCTTC.